The text below deals with one TCR beta chain. The antigen remains undetermined. The data originate from a study of beta chain features in type 1 diabetes. Notes on the study in general: All four CD4+ subsets of Type 1 diabetes patients contained TCRB CDR3s that were moderately but significantly shorter.

This CDR3 contains 15 residues. Unmatched junction bases numbered 8, after V lost 7 bases and J lost 2 bases. Germline V gene sequence: CDR1 MDHEN, CDR2 SYDVKM. Every isolated RNA sample was fully reverse transcribed, so sequencing captured expressed TCRB transcripts. The data were produced by immunoSEQ multiplex PCR, yet TCRdb's version contains in-frame clones alone and is incomplete. The profile shows roughly 280,000 clones, around 24% of them singletons. V and J are TRBV28 and TRBJ1-2, with 9 bases aligning to TRBD1. The receptor was isolated from a young woman with type 1 diabetes. The material sequenced was naive CD4+ T cells from blood. The chain's CDR3 is CASTSGQGRNYGYTF. CDR3 nucleotides: TGTGCCAGCACCTCCGGACAGGGGAGGAACTATGGCTACACCTTC.